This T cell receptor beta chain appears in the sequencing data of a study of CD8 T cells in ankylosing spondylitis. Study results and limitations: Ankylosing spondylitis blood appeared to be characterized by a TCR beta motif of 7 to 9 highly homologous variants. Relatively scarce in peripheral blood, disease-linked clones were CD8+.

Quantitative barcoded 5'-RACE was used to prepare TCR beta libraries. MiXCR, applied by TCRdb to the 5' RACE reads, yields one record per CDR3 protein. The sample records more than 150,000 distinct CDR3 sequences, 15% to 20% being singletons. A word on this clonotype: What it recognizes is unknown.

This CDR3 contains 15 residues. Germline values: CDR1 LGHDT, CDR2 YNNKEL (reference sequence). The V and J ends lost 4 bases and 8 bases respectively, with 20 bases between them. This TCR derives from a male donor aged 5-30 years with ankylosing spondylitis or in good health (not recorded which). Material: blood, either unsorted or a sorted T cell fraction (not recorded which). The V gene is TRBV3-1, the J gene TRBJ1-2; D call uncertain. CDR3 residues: CASSPHVRSLDGYTF. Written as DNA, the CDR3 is TGTGCCAGCAGCCCCCACGTGAGGAGTCTAGACGGCTACACCTTC. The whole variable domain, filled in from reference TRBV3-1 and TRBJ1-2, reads DTAVSQTPKYLVTQMGNDKSIKCEQNLGHDTMYWYKQDSKKFLKIMFSYNNKELIINETVPNRFSPKSPDKAHLNLHINSLELGDSAVYFCASSPHVRSLDGYTFGSGTRLTVV.